The present T cell receptor (beta chain) was sequenced within a study of T cells after posttransplantation cyclophosphamide. Study-level findings and limits: Skin or GI-infiltrating T cells shared few TRB sequences with blood. Donor CD8+ memory clones often dominated recipient blood repertoires at later times. Recipient CMV seropositivity and CMV reactivation strongly tracked TRB clonality.

The table came from immunoSEQ multiplex PCR; TCRdb's copy has only in-frame clones and leaves some out. The profile covers some 30,000 clones, with about 91% appearing a single time and around 0.1% taken by the ten largest. Cells defined as naive were viable CD3+CD4+ or CD3+CD8+ and CCR7+CD45RA+CD45RO-CD95-CD27+CD28+. On this clone: Its antigen is still unknown.

The CDR3 extends over 14 amino acids. With 3 bases clipped from V and 4 bases from J, the junction kept 5 bases outside the gene matches. CDR1 is SGHRS, CDR2 YFSETQ, per germline. The gene calls are TRBV5-1 and TRBJ1-1, with 8 bases aligning to TRBD1. The sequenced material came from naive CD4+ T cells sorted from blood. This clonotype originated in a man aged 30 to 39 in good health and a related stem cell transplant donor. Here the CDR3 DNA reads TGCGCCAGCAGCTCGACAGGGGTTGGCACTGAAGCTTTCTTT. As protein: CASSSTGVGTEAFF.